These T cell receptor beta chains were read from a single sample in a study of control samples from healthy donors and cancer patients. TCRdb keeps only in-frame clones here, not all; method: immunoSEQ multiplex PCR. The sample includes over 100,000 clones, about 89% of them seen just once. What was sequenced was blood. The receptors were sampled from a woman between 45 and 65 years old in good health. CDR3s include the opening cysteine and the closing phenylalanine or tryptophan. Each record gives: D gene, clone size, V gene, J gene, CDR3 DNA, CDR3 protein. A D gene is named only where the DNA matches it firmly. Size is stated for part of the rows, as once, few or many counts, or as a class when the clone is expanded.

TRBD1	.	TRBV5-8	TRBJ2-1	TGTGCCAGCAGCTTCGACAGGGGTACTCCGTTCTTC	CASSFDRGTPFF
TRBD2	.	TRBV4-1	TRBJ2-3	TGCGCCAGCAGCCAAGTAGGACTAGGGGTAGATACGCAGTATTTT	CASSQVGLGVDTQYF
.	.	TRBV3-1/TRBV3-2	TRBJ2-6	TGTGCCAGCAGCCAGTGGCGGACCAACGTCCTGACTTTC	CASSQWRTNVLTF
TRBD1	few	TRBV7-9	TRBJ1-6	TGTGCCAGCAGCTCGGGACAGGGATTTTATAATTCACCCCTCCACTTT	CASSSGQGFYNSPLHF
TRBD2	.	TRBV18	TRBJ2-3	TGTGCCAGCTCACCGCAGGGTTTGGGACTAGCGGGGACAGATACGCAGTATTTT	CASSPQGLGLAGTDTQYF
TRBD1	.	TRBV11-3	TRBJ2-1	TGTGCCAGCAGCCACGACAGGGGTCCGTACAATGAGCAGTTCTTC	CASSHDRGPYNEQFF
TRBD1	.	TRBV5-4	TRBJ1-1	TGTGCCAGCGGACGACCGAGGACAGGGGGTGAAACTGAAGCTTTCTTT	CASGRPRTGGETEAFF
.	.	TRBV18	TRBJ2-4	TGTGCCAGCTCACCCGCTTACGGCTCAGCGATGTACTTC	CASSPAYGSAMYF
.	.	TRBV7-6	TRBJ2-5	TGTGCCAGCAGCTTTGGGGGGGCCAGGCGAGAGACCCAGTACTTC	CASSFGGARRETQYF
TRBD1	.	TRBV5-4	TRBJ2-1	TGTGCCAGCAGCTCAAAACGAGGGGGCCTTATTTCCGATGAGCAGTTCTTC	CASSSKRGGLISDEQFF
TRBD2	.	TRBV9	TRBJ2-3	TGTGCCAGCAGCGTATCCTTGGGACTAGCTTTCGGACACGCGCAGTATTTT	CASSVSLGLAFGHAQYF
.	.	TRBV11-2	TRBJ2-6	TGTGCCAGCAGAAGGGGGACCGCGAGCTCTGGGGCCAACGTCCTGACTTTC	CASRRGTASSGANVLTF
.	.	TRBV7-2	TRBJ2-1	TGTGCCAGCAGGATCCCCGGGCCGCGCGCTGAGCAGTTCTTC	CASRIPGPRAEQFF
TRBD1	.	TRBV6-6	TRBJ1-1	TGTGCCAGCAGTTACCCCGGACAGGGAGGTAGCACTGAAGCTTTCTTT	CASSYPGQGGSTEAFF
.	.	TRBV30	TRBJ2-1	TGTGCCTGGAGCAAGATACGACCGCTGTACAATGAGCAGTTCTTC	CAWSKIRPLYNEQFF
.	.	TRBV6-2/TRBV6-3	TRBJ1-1	TGTGCCAGCAGTTACTCGCCCCTCGAACCGGGGGCGAACACTGAAGCTTTCTTT	CASSYSPLEPGANTEAFF
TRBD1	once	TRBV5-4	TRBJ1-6	TGTGCCAGCAGCTTGTGGGACAGGAGATCACCCCTCCACTTT	CASSLWDRRSPLHF
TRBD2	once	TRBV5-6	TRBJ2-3	TGTGCCAGCAGCTTGTATTTTGGGACTAGCATTCCAGATACGCAGTATTTT	CASSLYFGTSIPDTQYF
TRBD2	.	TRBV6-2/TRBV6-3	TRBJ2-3	TGTGCCAGCAGCCGAAGACTAGCGGGAGGTTTGTTAGATACGCAGTATTTT	CASSRRLAGGLLDTQYF
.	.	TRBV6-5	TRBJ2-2	TGTGCCAGCAGTTACTCAAACAGGGAGACCGGGGAGCTGTTTTTT	CASSYSNRETGELFF
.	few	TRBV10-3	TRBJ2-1	TGTGCCATCAGTGAGTCGTCCAGACCTCAGGATGAGCAGTTCTTC	CAISESSRPQDEQFF
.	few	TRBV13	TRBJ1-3	TGTGCCAGCAGCACCTCTTCGACAGGAGTTGGAAACACCATATATTTT	CASSTSSTGVGNTIYF
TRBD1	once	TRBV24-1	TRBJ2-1	TGTGCCACCAGTGACACCGGGACAGGGTACTACAATGAGCAGTTCTTC	CATSDTGTGYYNEQFF
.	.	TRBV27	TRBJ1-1	TGTGCCAGCGAGGATTCGGGCAGGACTGAAGCTTTCTTT	CASEDSGRTEAFF
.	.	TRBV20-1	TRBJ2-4	TGCAGTGCTAGTAGTCCTGAAACCAAAAACATTCAGTACTTC	CSASSPETKNIQYF
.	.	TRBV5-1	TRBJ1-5	TGCGCCAGCAGCTTGGAGGGGGTCGGTCAGCCCCAGCATTTT	CASSLEGVGQPQHF
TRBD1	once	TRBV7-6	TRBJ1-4	TGTGCCAGCAGCTTAGGTGCAGGGGGAAGTGAAAAACTGTTTTTT	CASSLGAGGSEKLFF
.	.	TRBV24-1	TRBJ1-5	TGTGCCACCAGTGCCCCTGGGAGCAATCAGCCCCAGCATTTT	CATSAPGSNQPQHF
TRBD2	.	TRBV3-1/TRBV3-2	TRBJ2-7	TGTGCCAGCAGCCTTTCGCGGGGGGCCTACGAGCAGTACTTC	CASSLSRGAYEQYF
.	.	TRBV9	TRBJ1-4	TGTGCCAGCAGCGAAGAAGGATTCACTAATGAAAAACTGTTTTTT	CASSEEGFTNEKLFF
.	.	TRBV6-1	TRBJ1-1	TGTGCCAGCAGTGACCTGGCCAGTAGGGCTGAAGCTTTCTTT	CASSDLASRAEAFF
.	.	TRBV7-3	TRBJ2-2	TGTGCCAGCAGCTTCGGCGTACCCGGGGAGCTGTTTTTT	CASSFGVPGELFF
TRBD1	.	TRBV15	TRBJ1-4	TGTGCCACCAGCCCGACAGGGGGACCTAATGAAAAACTGTTTTTT	CATSPTGGPNEKLFF
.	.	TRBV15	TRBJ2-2	TGTGCCACCAGCAAGGTCACAACCGGGGAGCTGTTTTTT	CATSKVTTGELFF
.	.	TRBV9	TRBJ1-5	TGTGCCAGCAACGAGGGAGGGGGTCAGCCCCAGCATTTT	CASNEGGGQPQHF
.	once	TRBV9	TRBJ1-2	TGTGCCAGCAGCCCCCGGATGGGGGTTGGTGGCTACACCTTC	CASSPRMGVGGYTF
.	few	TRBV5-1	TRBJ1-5	TGCGCCAGCAGCCAAGATGTGGGAGGCAATCAGCCCCAGCATTTT	CASSQDVGGNQPQHF
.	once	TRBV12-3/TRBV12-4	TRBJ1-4	TGTGCCAGCAGTTTCTGGGAAAAACTGTTTTTT	CASSFWEKLFF
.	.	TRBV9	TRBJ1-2	TGTGCCAGCAGCGTAGGTCCAGGATCCTATGGCTACACCTTC	CASSVGPGSYGYTF
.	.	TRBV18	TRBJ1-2	TGTGCCAGCACACAGGAGCAAAACTTCTATGGCTACACCTTC	CASTQEQNFYGYTF
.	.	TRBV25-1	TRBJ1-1	TGTGCCAGCTCCAGAGGAATGAACACTGAAGCTTTCTTT	CASSRGMNTEAFF
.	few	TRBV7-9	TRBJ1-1	TGTGCCAGCAGCCCCGCGCAGTCAACGAACACTGAAGCTTTCTTT	CASSPAQSTNTEAFF
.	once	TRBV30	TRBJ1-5	TGTGCCTGGAGTATCGGCAATCAGCCCCAGCATTTT	CAWSIGNQPQHF
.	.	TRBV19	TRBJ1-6	TGTGCCAGTACCTCCCGTGGGGCAAGCTCCTATAATTCACCCCTCCACTTT	CASTSRGASSYNSPLHF
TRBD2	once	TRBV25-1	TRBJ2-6	TGTGCCAGCAGGGACGGGGGGGCAGGGGCCAACGTCCTGACTTTC	CASRDGGAGANVLTF
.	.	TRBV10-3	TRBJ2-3	TGTGCCATCAGTGAGCCGCTGGGGCTTACTAGCACAGATACGCAGTATTTT	CAISEPLGLTSTDTQYF
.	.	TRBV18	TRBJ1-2	TGTGCCAGCTCACCACCCCCCATAAGGGAGTATGGCTACACCTTC	CASSPPPIREYGYTF
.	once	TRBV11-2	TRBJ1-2	TGTGCCAGCAGCTTAAGTGTACAGGGCTGGGGCTACACCTTC	CASSLSVQGWGYTF
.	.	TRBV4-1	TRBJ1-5	TGCGCCAGCAGCCAAGGAATGTTTACAGCAAAGGTTGCTCAGCCCCAGCATTTT	CASSQGMFTAKVAQPQHF
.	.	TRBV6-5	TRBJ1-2	TGTGCCAGTATGACGGCCGGGTATGGCTATGGCTACACCTTC	CASMTAGYGYGYTF
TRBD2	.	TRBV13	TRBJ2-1	TGTGCCAGCAGCTTAGGGGCTCTAGCGGGAGCTTCCTACAATGAGCAGTTCTTC	CASSLGALAGASYNEQFF
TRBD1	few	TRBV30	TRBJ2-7	TGTGCCTGTTTCTTGGGACAGACCTACGAGCAGTACTTC	CACFLGQTYEQYF
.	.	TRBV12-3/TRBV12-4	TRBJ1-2	TGTGCCAGCAGTTATACAGAAGGTTATGGCTACACCTTC	CASSYTEGYGYTF
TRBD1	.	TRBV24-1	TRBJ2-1	TGTGCCACCAGTGATCGGGACAGGGGCTCCTACAATGAGCAGTTCTTC	CATSDRDRGSYNEQFF